A single sample is the source of the 16 T cell receptor beta chains below, sequenced in a study of identical twins. From the 5' RACE reads, TCRdb called clonotypes with MiXCR, one entry per CDR3 protein. The sample records around 650,000 distinct CDR3 sequences, under 8.5% being singletons. The data also belong to a second study, concerning yellow fever vaccine responses in identical twins.

Sequences were obtained from PBMCs. These receptors were collected from a woman in her late teens or twenties in good health.

CDR3 in amino acids: CASSLSGGSYEQYV. CDR3 coding DNA: TGCGCCAGCAGCTTGTCCGGTGGGAGCTACGAGCAGTACGTC. The V and J genes are TRBV5-1 and TRBJ2-7, with a weak D call TRBD2 (5 bases). Germline CDR1 and CDR2: SGHRS and YFSETQ. The length of the CDR3 is 14 residues. Trimming shortened V by 1 base and J by 3 bases, and 11 bases separated the two germline ends.

This chain joins TRBV11-1 and TRBJ2-3; 10 bases line up with TRBD2. Trimming removed 2 bases from V and 4 bases from J; junction bases left unmatched: 15. Germline loops: CDR1 SGHAT, CDR2 FQDESV (reference sequence). The CDR3 is 19 amino acids. CDR3 sequence reads: CASSLFSLAGESVADTQYF. DNA for the CDR3: TGTGCCAGCAGCTTATTCTCTCTAGCGGGAGAGTCGGTAGCAGATACGCAGTATTTT. The full variable domain, its missing parts supplied by reference TRBV11-1 and TRBJ2-3, is EAEVAQSPRYKITEKSQAVAFWCDPISGHATLYWYRQILGQGPELLVQFQDESVVDDSQLPKDRFSAERLKGVDSTLKIQPAELGDSAMYLCASSLFSLAGESVADTQYFGPGTRLTVL.

This clonotype was detected ten times or more. V gene TRBV5-1 combines with J gene TRBJ1-5; D not certain. This CDR3 region has 14 residues. Trimming removed 2 bases from V and 3 bases from J, with 9 bases in between. Germline CDR1 SGHRS, CDR2 YFSETQ. In DNA form, the CDR3 reads TGCGCCAGCAGCTTAGGGCCACCCAATCAGCCCCAGCATTTT. Encoded protein: CASSLGPPNQPQHF.

Ten or more counts support this clonotype. V gene TRBV12-3 or TRBV12-4 combines with J gene TRBJ2-7, with a possible D match to TRBD1 (5 bases). The CDR3 has 14 amino acids. Between the trimmed V and J ends, which lost 5 bases and 2 bases, there was a span of 13 bases. CDR3: CASSIRESTYEQYF. The CDR3 DNA is TGTGCCAGCAGTATCAGGGAATCTACCTACGAGCAGTACTTC.

The chain is built from TRBV6-5 and TRBJ1-5; D remains unclear. CDR3 size: 13 residues. Trimming took off 4 bases at V and 5 bases at J, with 9 bases between the two ends. Germline V CDR1 and CDR2: MNHEY, SVGAGI. Written as DNA, the CDR3 is TGTGCCAGCAGTTTGGGGAATTATCAGCCCCAGCATTTT. This codes for CASSLGNYQPQHF.

A few counts support this clonotype. The CDR3 DNA reads TGTGCCAGCATGCAGACGAGCATAGCACGGGGGCAGTACTTC. It is translated as CASMQTSIARGQYF. V is TRBV6-1 and J is TRBJ2-7; D possibly corresponds to TRBD2 (5 bases). Germline CDR1 and CDR2: MNHNS and SASEGT. The CDR3 is 14 residues long. V shed 7 bases and J shed 9 bases, with 22 bases lying between them.

The J gene is TRBJ2-1, the V gene TRBV5-4; D not certain. This CDR3 is 13 amino acids long. Germline lookup yields CDR1 SGHNT and CDR2 YYREEE (reference sequence). V was trimmed by 9 bases and J by 3 bases, leaving 13 bases between them. The DNA of the CDR3 is TGTGCCATGAGCTTTGGGCTCTACAATGAGCAGTTCTTC. Its protein product is CAMSFGLYNEQFF.

The chain employs TRBV2 and TRBJ1-3, with 7 bases lining up with TRBD1. Germline values: CDR1 SNHLY, CDR2 FYNNEI. This CDR3 spans 14 amino acids. V lost 5 bases and J lost 2; bases outside the gene matches: 3. CDR3 sequence (DNA): TGTGCCAGCAGTCGACAGGGCACTGGAAACACCATATATTTT. It codes for CASSRQGTGNTIYF.

This clonotype was recorded a few times. The V and J genes are TRBV11-1 and TRBJ2-1, with 10 bases matching TRBD2. Germline trimming cut 0 bases from V and 0 bases from J; bases unmatched to any gene: 8. CDR3 length: 19 residues. Germline CDR1 and CDR2: SGHAT and FQDESV (reference sequence). CDR3 bases: TGTGCCAGCAGCTTAGCAGTACTCCTAGCGGGGGCCTCCTACAATGAGCAGTTCTTC. It specifies CASSLAVLLAGASYNEQFF.

This clonotype has more than one count but fewer than ten. The J gene is TRBJ2-1, the V gene TRBV5-1, with 15 bases matching TRBD2. The junction had 6 bases not matched to a gene; V was cut back by 4 bases and J by 7 bases. Germline V CDR1 and CDR2: SGHRS, YFSETQ. The CDR3 is 16 residues long. CDR3 DNA: TGCGCCAGCAGCCCTGGCGGACTAGCGGGGGGGAATGAGCAGTTCTTC. Translating it yields CASSPGGLAGGNEQFF.

V usage is TRBV20-1 and J usage is TRBJ2-2, with 8 bases lining up with TRBD1. The length of the CDR3 is 16 residues. Germline V gene lookup returns CDR1 DFQATT and CDR2 SNEGSKA (reference sequence). Germline trimming cut 3 bases from V and 0 bases from J; bases unmatched to any gene: 6. CDR3 coding DNA: TGCAGTGCTAGGCCGAACAGGGGGACGAACACCGGGGAGCTGTTTTTT. Translation: CSARPNRGTNTGELFF.

This clonotype has ten or more counts. This chain links TRBV20-1 with TRBJ2-3; weak D call: TRBD2 (5 bases). From germline, CDR1 is DFQATT and CDR2 SNEGSKA (reference sequence). The CDR3 length is 13 residues. Trimming removed 5 bases from V and 2 bases from J, with 11 bases in between. For the CDR3, the DNA is TGCAGTGCTCCCCGCCGGGACACAGATACGCAGTATTTT. It is translated as CSAPRRDTDTQYF.

Note on this clonotype: A much larger clone sits a single nucleotide away, making a read error possible. The V and J genes are TRBV5-1 and TRBJ2-2, with 7 positions matching TRBD1. V gave up 0 bases and J gave up 3 bases; unmatched junction bases: 5. The CDR3 spans 16 residues. Germline V gene data show CDR1 as SGHRS and CDR2 as YFSETQ. CDR3 protein: CASSLVGTVYTGELFF. The CDR3 nucleotides are TGCGCCAGCAGCTTGGTAGGGACAGTGTACACCGGGGAGCTGTTTTTT.

This clonotype was seen a few times. V and J are TRBV24-1 and TRBJ2-1; 10 bases agree with TRBD2. V lost 6 bases to trimming and J lost 4 bases; unmatched junction nucleotides: 14. The CDR3 totals 18 residues. Per the germline V gene, CDR1 is KGHDR and CDR2 is SFDVKD. The CDR3 bases are TGTGCCACCAGTCTCTCACCCTCGCGACTAGCGGGTTACAATGAGCAGTTCTTC. Protein sequence: CATSLSPSRLAGYNEQFF.

The CDR3 DNA reads TGTGCCAGCAGCCTCAGCGGGACAGCCTACGAGCAGTACTTC. Translated, it gives CASSLSGTAYEQYF. The chain combines TRBV7-8 with TRBJ2-7; the D call may be TRBD1 or TRBD2 (7 bases each). The germline gives CDR1 SGHVS, CDR2 FQNEAQ. The CDR3 has 14 residues. V was pared by 5 bases and J by 2 bases, with 13 bases between.

This clonotype was counted between two and nine times. The genes are TRBV6-5 and TRBJ1-2; D might be TRBD1 (5 bases). The CDR3 covers 14 residues. Germline loops: CDR1 MNHEY, CDR2 SVGAGI. Between the trimmed V and J ends, which lost 2 bases and 4 bases, there was a span of 11 bases. CDR3: CASSYAGRSYGYTF. The CDR3 nucleotides are TGTGCCAGCAGTTACGCGGGACGTAGCTATGGCTACACCTTC.